The 7 T cell receptor beta chains listed next were all sequenced from one sample in a study of cytomegalovirus exposure and HLA in healthy donors listed by TCRdb under 2017. To prepare the library, the immunoSEQ multiplex PCR assay was applied. The multiplex PCR relied on a mix of 60 forward primers for TCR Vbeta segments and 13 reverse primers for TCR Jbeta segments. The table was pulled from immuneACCESS by TCRdb, which kept in-frame rearrangements only. Such tables lose some clones; where checked, under half of the loss comes from unresolved V genes, and the rest has no known cause. A total of approximately 150,000 clones appear in this sample, roughly 73% of them only once. The top ten hold 1.5% to 2% of the sample. The source material was PBMCs. The receptors were sampled from a female donor in good health and CMV-seronegative.

The V call is TRBV28, the J call TRBJ1-2; D is unclear. V lost 3 bases and J lost 7, with 24 bases in between. This CDR3 comprises 17 residues. Germline loops: CDR1 MDHEN, CDR2 SYDVKM. For the CDR3, the DNA is TGTGCCAGCAGTTTTAATACACTGACCGTGACGGCGGGTGGCTACACCTTC. Residues: CASSFNTLTVTAGGYTF.

The table lists this clone with a few counts. V usage is TRBV19 and J usage is TRBJ2-7; 7 nucleotides line up with TRBD1. CDR3 size: 13 residues. V lost 6 bases, J lost 3 bases, and 5 bases stayed unmatched. The germline V gene encodes CDR1 LNHDA and CDR2 SQIVND (reference sequence). This CDR3 is CASRGDRVYEQYF. CDR3 nucleotide sequence: TGTGCCAGTAGGGGGGACAGAGTCTACGAGCAGTACTTC.

V is TRBV6-5 and J is TRBJ2-5; D is perhaps TRBD2 (6 bases). Germline V gene sequence: CDR1 MNHEY, CDR2 SVGAGI. This CDR3 is built from 15 residues. With 3 bases removed from V and 4 bases from J, the gap between germline ends came to 15 bases. CDR3 sequence reads: CASSYLRGIGETQYF. DNA of the CDR3: TGTGCCAGCAGTTATCTGCGGGGCATAGGAGAGACCCAGTACTTC.

This rearrangement joins TRBV7-3 to TRBJ2-1; TRBD2 agrees at 9 bases. After removal of 5 bases from V and 10 bases from J, the junction contained 15 bases not matched to a gene. The CDR3 consists of 16 residues. Germline V CDR1 and CDR2: SGHTA, FQGTGA. This CDR3 reads CASSLRSAGGPEEQFF. CDR3 DNA: TGTGCCAGCAGCCTGAGGTCGGCGGGGGGGCCTGAAGAGCAGTTCTTC.

This clone has just one count. CDR3 sequence (DNA): TGTGCCAGCAGCAAAGACAGAAACACTGAAGCTTTCTTT. Its protein product is CASSKDRNTEAFF. The genes are TRBV6-1 and TRBJ1-1; possible D gene TRBD1, 5 bases. V lost 6 bases, J lost 2 bases, and 10 bases lay in between. CDR1 MNHNS and CDR2 SASEGT come from the germline V gene. The CDR3 consists of 13 residues.

This clone was picked up a small number of times. The gene calls are TRBV6-5 and TRBJ1-1; 7 nucleotides line up with TRBD1. This CDR3 is built from 16 residues. Looked up from germline, CDR1 is MNHEY and CDR2 is SVGAGI. Trimming at V came to 2 bases and at J to 7 bases, leaving 13 bases not matched to a gene. As DNA, the CDR3 is TGTGCCAGCAGTTACACGCTCCTCGACAGGGCGAGTGAAGCTTTCTTT. This sequence encodes CASSYTLLDRASEAFF.

This clone has only one observation. The rearrangement joins TRBV29-1 to TRBJ2-3; TRBD2 aligns across 16 bases. V shed 8 bases and J 8 bases; nucleotides not matched to a gene: 16. The CDR3 runs 17 residues. Germline V gene data show CDR1 as SQVTM and CDR2 as ANQGSEA. The CDR3 DNA follows: TGCAGCTTCCTGGGACTAGCGGGGGGGCCGTTTGATGGTACGCAGTATTTT. Its translation is CSFLGLAGGPFDGTQYF.